Shown below are 21 T cell receptor beta chains from a single sample sequenced in a study of control samples from healthy donors and cancer patients. Sequencing was performed with immunoSEQ multiplex PCR; in TCRdb, only in-frame clones are kept and a portion is missing. The data show roughly 45,000 clones, around 94% seen once. Source material: PBMCs. The receptors shown here come from a man aged 25 to 40 with colorectal cancer.

V is TRBV7-9 and J is TRBJ2-5, with D hard to call. This CDR3 has 12 amino acids. In germline, CDR1 is SEHNR, CDR2 FQNEAQ (reference sequence). V was cut by 5 bases and J by 9 bases, with 13 bases left in between. The CDR3 region is CASSLEVLAQYF. As DNA, the CDR3 is TGTGCCAGCAGCCTAGAAGTTTTGGCCCAGTACTTC.

This chain joins TRBV3-1 (or the pseudogene TRBV3-2) and TRBJ2-7; 9 positions match TRBD1. CDR1 is LGHDT, CDR2 YNNKEL, per germline (reference sequence). This CDR3 is built from 18 residues. Germline trimming cut 4 bases from V and 0 bases from J; bases unmatched to any gene: 13. In DNA form, the CDR3 reads TGTGCCAGCAGCCCGTCCAACCTTTACAGGGGGCTCTCCTACGAGCAGTACTTC. It codes for CASSPSNLYRGLSYEQYF.

The rearrangement joins TRBV4-3 to TRBJ2-1; TRBD1 matches at 8 bases. V lost 0 bases to trimming and J lost 10 bases; unmatched junction nucleotides: 8. The CDR3 extends over 15 amino acids. Germline-derived CDR1 and CDR2 are LGHNA and YSLEER. The CDR3 DNA sequence: TGCGCCAGCAGCCAAGATTCGACAGGGGCGGCGGAGCAGTTCTTC. It specifies CASSQDSTGAAEQFF.

The chain couples TRBV5-1 to TRBJ2-7, with a weak D call TRBD1 (6 bases). V was trimmed by 7 bases and J by 6 bases, leaving 17 bases between them. The CDR3 has 13 amino acids. Germline loops: CDR1 SGHRS, CDR2 YFSETQ. The CDR3 DNA follows: TGCGCCAGCTCTAGTACCGGGACAAGCGAGCAGTACTTC. Residues: CASSSTGTSEQYF.

The chain links TRBV12-3 or TRBV12-4 to TRBJ2-7; possibly TRBD2 for D (5 bases). V lost 3 bases to trimming and J lost 5 bases, with 11 bases between them. This CDR3 is 13 amino acids long. The CDR3 DNA sequence: TGTGCCAGCAGTTTGACGAGGCGGGACGAGCAGTACTTC. Translated: CASSLTRRDEQYF.

The chain combines TRBV4-3 with TRBJ2-2, with unresolved D. CDR3 size: 16 residues. Germline V gene lookup returns CDR1 LGHNA and CDR2 YSLEER. Trimming removed 4 bases at V and 0 bases at J, with 12 bases between. The CDR3: CASSPRTGSNTGELFF. CDR3 nucleotides: TGCGCCAGCAGCCCCCGGACGGGCTCGAACACCGGGGAGCTGTTTTTT.

The chain combines TRBV5-6 with TRBJ2-1; D is unresolved. This CDR3 has 13 residues. Germline lookup yields CDR1 SGHDT and CDR2 YYEEEE. V shed 4 bases and J shed 4 bases, with 9 bases lying between them. The chain's CDR3 is CASSIYRYNEQFF. The CDR3 nucleotides read TGTGCCAGCAGCATCTACAGATACAATGAGCAGTTCTTC.

The chain couples TRBV3-1 (or the pseudogene TRBV3-2) to TRBJ2-2, with unresolved D. The CDR3 is 15 amino acids. Trimming left V 1 base short and J 4 bases short, with 10 bases between. Germline CDR1 and CDR2: LGHDT and YNNKEL (reference sequence). The chain's CDR3 is CASSQGALGTGELFF. CDR3 nucleotides: TGTGCCAGCAGCCAAGGGGCCCTGGGCACCGGGGAGCTGTTTTTT.

The chain uses TRBV27 and TRBJ2-1; D unresolved. This CDR3 contains 13 residues. Germline CDR1 MNHEY, CDR2 SMNVEV (reference sequence). V shed 7 bases and J shed 5 bases, with 12 bases lying between them. CDR3 coding DNA: TGTGCCAGCACCCACACATTGGACAATGAGCAGTTCTTC. Translating it yields CASTHTLDNEQFF.

The V call is TRBV30, the J call TRBJ1-1, with D maybe TRBD1 (6 bases). The CDR3 is 15 residues long. Trimming took 6 bases from V and 0 from J, leaving 17 bases between them. Germline assignment: CDR1 GTSNPN and CDR2 SVGIG (reference sequence). CDR3 nucleotides: TGTGCCTGTGAACAGGGCTTATTCATGAACACTGAAGCTTTCTTT. The encoded protein is CACEQGLFMNTEAFF.

V is TRBV5-8 and J is TRBJ1-2, with TRBD1 identical over 7 bases. CDR3 length: 14 residues. The V gene's germline CDR1 is SGHTS and CDR2 YDEGEE. V shed 4 bases and J 8 bases; nucleotides not matched to a gene: 11. The CDR3 DNA sequence: TGTGCCAGCAGCCAGGGGACAGTTGAAATGGGCTACACCTTC. This sequence encodes CASSQGTVEMGYTF.

The rearrangement uses TRBV19 and TRBJ2-2; D gene unclear. Trimming removed 3 bases at V and 7 bases at J, with 12 bases between. Germline CDR1 is LNHDA and CDR2 is SQIVND (reference sequence). The CDR3 extends over 14 amino acids. CDR3 DNA sequence: TGTGCCAGTAGTATGACACCCTTAGGCGGGGAGCTGTTTTTT. Encoded protein: CASSMTPLGGELFF.

The rearrangement joins TRBV29-1 to TRBJ1-2; tentative D call: TRBD1 (6 bases). The CDR3 sequence is 16 residues long. Germline CDR1 reads SQVTM; CDR2 reads ANQGSEA. Trimming removed 7 bases at V and 8 bases at J, with 29 bases between. The CDR3 nucleotides are TGCAGCGGAAAAATCGCGGACAGTTGGGGTGGCAGGGGCTACACCTTC. It specifies CSGKIADSWGGRGYTF.

The rearrangement links TRBV5-4 to TRBJ2-6, with D unclear. The germline V gene encodes CDR1 SGHNT and CDR2 YYREEE (reference sequence). V lost 4 bases and J 0 bases, leaving 11 bases between the germline ends. The CDR3 has 16 amino acids. The CDR3 DNA follows: TGTGCCAGCAGCACCCCGCGGACCTCTGGGGCCAACGTCCTGACTTTC. This sequence encodes CASSTPRTSGANVLTF. Filled out from reference TRBV5-4 and TRBJ2-6, the complete variable domain reads ETGVTQSPTHLIKTRGQQVTLRCSSQSGHNTVSWYQQALGQGPQFIFQYYREEENGRGNFPPRFSGLQFPNYSSELNVNALELDDSALYLCASSTPRTSGANVLTFGAGSRLTVL.

This chain joins TRBV7-2 and TRBJ2-1, with D hard to call. The V gene lost 4 bases and the J gene lost 10 bases, with 17 bases spanning the gap. The CDR3 covers 14 residues. From germline, CDR1 is SGHTA and CDR2 FQGNSA. In DNA form, the CDR3 reads TGTGCCAGCAGCTCGGCCCCCGCCCCGGCGGAGCAGTTCTTC. Its translation is CASSSAPAPAEQFF.

The chain carries TRBV7-9 and TRBJ2-1; D unclear. The CDR3 contains 10 residues. Germline CDR1 SEHNR, CDR2 FQNEAQ (reference sequence). V was cut by 4 bases and J by 9 bases, with 4 bases left in between. The CDR3 DNA sequence: TGTGCCAGCAGCTCGATTGAGCAGTTCTTC. Encoded protein: CASSSIEQFF.

The chain links TRBV9 to TRBJ1-4; tentatively, D is TRBD1 (6 bases). Germline CDR1 is SGDLS and CDR2 is YYNGEE. Trimming stripped 3 bases from V and 6 bases from J, with 12 bases between. This CDR3 contains 14 residues. The CDR3 bases are TGTGCCAGCAGCGCCGGGGGGCGAGATGAAAAACTGTTTTTT. This gives the protein CASSAGGRDEKLFF.

The chain has TRBV12-5 and TRBJ1-2; perhaps TRBD1 as D (6 bases). This CDR3 is 12 amino acids long. Germline CDR1 LGHNT, CDR2 FRNRAP. Deletions cut 2 bases from V and 8 bases from J, with 9 bases between. CDR3 region: CASGLRGSGYTF. CDR3 sequence (DNA): TGTGCTAGTGGTTTGAGGGGGAGCGGCTACACCTTC.

The chain has TRBV4-3 and TRBJ2-3; 7 bases are shared with TRBD2. CDR1 and CDR2 (germline): LGHNA, YSLEER. V lost 11 bases, J lost 2 bases, and 7 bases stayed unmatched. The CDR3 consists of 13 residues. The CDR3 DNA follows: TGCGCCCATGAGCGGGGACCCACAGATACGCAGTATTTT. Its protein is CAHERGPTDTQYF.

The gene calls are TRBV23-1 and TRBJ2-7; D uncertain. TRBV23-1 is marked as an open reading frame, function uncertain. This CDR3 contains 12 residues. V was pared by 6 bases and J by 0 bases, with 6 bases between. CDR3 DNA sequence: TGCGCCAGCAGCCCCCTCTCCTACGAGCAGTACTTC. As protein: CASSPLSYEQYF.

As concerns this clone: An end of the junction does not agree with germline; a read error may underlie this. This chain connects TRBV4-3 to TRBJ1-4; TRBD1 matches at 8 bases. Germline V CDR1 and CDR2: LGHNA, YSLEER. This CDR3 spans 13 amino acids. The CDR3 coding sequence is TGCGCCAGCAGCCAAGAGGTTGAGGACAGGGAAACTTTT. This sequence encodes CASSQEVEDRETF.